What follows are 28 T cell receptor beta chains derived from one specimen sequenced in a study of Graves' ophthalmopathy and Graves' hyperthyroidism. Scientists amplified the TCR beta CDR3 regions from RNA transcripts. An initial RT-PCR round employing HTBI primers preceded a second-round multiplex PCR. TCRdb fed the multiplex PCR reads into MiXCR, producing one record per CDR3 protein. The profile covers hundreds of thousands of distinct CDR3 sequences, with roughly 39% appearing a single time and over 2.5% taken by the ten largest. Sequenced input: peripheral blood. Source of these receptors: an adult man with Graves' ophthalmopathy.

The rearrangement joins TRBV5-1 to TRBJ1-1; TRBD1 might be the D (6 bases). The CDR3 has 16 amino acids. Germline V gene data show CDR1 as SGHRS and CDR2 as YFSETQ. Trimming removed 0 bases at V and 4 bases at J, with 16 bases between. Written as DNA, the CDR3 is TGCGCCAGCAGCTTGGAATGGTCGGGGGGCAGCACTGAAGCTTTCTTT. This codes for CASSLEWSGGSTEAFF.

As concerns this clonotype: A much more abundant neighbour one base away suggests this may be a read error. The chain recombines TRBV20-1 with TRBJ1-1, with TRBD1 matching over 11 bases. This CDR3 has 12 amino acids. V dropped 3 bases and J dropped 11; count of bases not matched to a gene: 5. CDR1 is DFQATT, CDR2 SNEGSKA, per germline (reference sequence). Written as DNA, the CDR3 is TGCAGTGCTAGCGGACAGGGGGCAGAGGCTTTCTTT. Encoded protein: CSASGQGAEAFF.

A note on this clonotype: A much larger clone differs by one base, so this may be a read error. V is TRBV13 and J is TRBJ1-2; 10 bases are a match to TRBD1. With 4 bases clipped from V and 8 bases from J, the junction kept 4 bases outside the gene matches. Germline loops: CDR1 PRHDT, CDR2 FYEKMQ (reference sequence). This CDR3 region has 13 residues. The CDR3 sequence is CASSWAGQGGYTF. The CDR3 region has the DNA TGTGCCAGCAGCTGGGCGGGACAGGGGGGCTACACCTTC.

This clonotype occurred once. The V and J genes are TRBV29-1 and TRBJ1-2, with TRBD1 matching over 7 bases. CDR3 length: 11 residues. The ends lost 8 bases at V and 4 bases at J; junction bases unmatched: 4. The germline V gene has CDR1 SQVTM and CDR2 ANQGSEA. CDR3 nucleotides: TGCAGCCAGGGACAGTTCTATGGCTACACCTTC. It codes for CSQGQFYGYTF.

The V gene is TRBV7-9, the J gene TRBJ2-5; TRBD1 matches 10 bases. Losses at the gene ends were 6 bases for V and 5 bases for J; bases not matched to a gene: 9. Per germline, CDR1 SEHNR and CDR2 FQNEAQ (reference sequence). This CDR3 spans 15 amino acids. The CDR3 DNA follows: TGTGCCAGCAGTCCCGGGACAGGGGAACGCGAGACCCAGTACTTC. It encodes CASSPGTGERETQYF.

The chain couples TRBV30 to TRBJ2-7; the match to TRBD1 covers 11 bases. There are 14 residues in the CDR3. Trimming at V came to 2 bases and at J to 5 bases, leaving 5 bases not matched to a gene. CDR1 GTSNPN and CDR2 SVGIG come from the germline V gene (reference sequence). As DNA, the CDR3 is TGTGCCTGGAGTTTTGGGACAGGGGGTGACGAGCAGTACTTC. Amino acid sequence: CAWSFGTGGDEQYF.

Worth noting for this clonotype: The conserved final phenylalanine or tryptophan is absent from the CDR3, which likely points to a read error. The chain recombines TRBV7-9 with TRBJ2-3; TRBD2 aligns across 7 bases. The germline gives CDR1 SEHNR, CDR2 FQNEAQ (reference sequence). Losses at the gene ends were 5 bases for V and 1 base for J; bases not matched to a gene: 6. This CDR3 spans 15 amino acids. The CDR3 protein is CASSAPGLRTDTQYV. As DNA, the CDR3 is TGTGCCAGCAGCGCTCCGGGACTACGCACAGATACGCAGTATGTT.

This clonotype came up many times. This chain joins TRBV27 and TRBJ2-7, with D unresolved. From germline, CDR1 is MNHEY and CDR2 SMNVEV (reference sequence). CDR3 length: 12 amino acids. Trimming left V 6 bases short and J 3 bases short, with 9 bases between. CDR3 sequence: CASSNLGYEQYF. As DNA, the CDR3 is TGTGCCAGCAGCAATCTAGGCTACGAGCAGTACTTC.

The CDR3 spells CASSLEEIRSGNYEQYF. The CDR3 nucleotides read TGTGCCAGCAGCTTAGAAGAAATCAGGTCAGGGAACTACGAGCAGTACTTC. The chain links TRBV11-2 to TRBJ2-7; maybe TRBD1 (5 bases). The CDR3 runs 17 residues. CDR1 and CDR2 (germline): SGHAT, FQNNGV. The V end was cut by 0 bases, the J end by 3 bases, with 18 bases between.

The sample holds many counts of this clonotype. V gene TRBV12-3 or TRBV12-4 combines with J gene TRBJ1-2; D not certain. The V and J ends lost 6 bases and 4 bases respectively, with 15 bases between them. The CDR3 sequence is 14 residues long. The CDR3 nucleotides are TGTGCCAGCAGCCCGACTCGGGGTAGCTATGGCTACACCTTC. Translation: CASSPTRGSYGYTF.

Only a few counts were recorded for this clonotype. The chain carries TRBV19 and TRBJ1-1, with a possible D match to TRBD1 (6 bases). This CDR3 is 15 amino acids long. Germline V gene sequence: CDR1 LNHDA, CDR2 SQIVND (reference sequence). Trimming stripped 11 bases from V and 1 base from J, with 20 bases between. The CDR3 reads CAWSVLGQWNTEAFF. The CDR3 DNA follows: TGTGCCTGGAGTGTACTTGGACAGTGGAACACTGAAGCTTTCTTT.

The gene calls are TRBV10-2 and TRBJ1-5; perhaps TRBD1 as D (6 bases). Trimming stripped 10 bases from V and 1 base from J, with 8 bases between. This CDR3 is built from 12 residues. Germline V gene data show CDR1 as WSHSY and CDR2 as SAAADI. The CDR3 sequence is CATGASNQPQHF. CDR3 nucleotides: TGCGCCACAGGGGCCAGCAATCAGCCCCAGCATTTT.

V usage is TRBV29-1 and J usage is TRBJ2-3, with 8 bases identical to TRBD2. The CDR3 covers 16 residues. J was trimmed by 2 bases and V by 6 bases; bases with no gene match: 13. Germline-derived CDR1 and CDR2 are SQVTM and ANQGSEA. The CDR3: CSVVRGLAGSTDTQYF. Written as DNA, the CDR3 is TGCAGCGTGGTGAGGGGATTAGCGGGGTCCACAGATACGCAGTATTTT.

This chain uses TRBV12-3 or TRBV12-4 with TRBJ2-2, with 9 bases matching TRBD1. The CDR3 consists of 14 residues. With V trimmed by 6 bases and J by 7 bases, 6 bases remained unmatched. CDR3 bases: TGTGCCAGCAGCCAACAGGGGGCTGGCGGGGAGCTGTTTTTT. Protein product: CASSQQGAGGELFF.

On this clonotype: A single base separates this from a much larger clone, so it may be a read error. The chain employs TRBV7-9 and TRBJ1-1; maybe TRBD1 (5 bases). Per germline, CDR1 SEHNR and CDR2 FQNEAQ (reference sequence). CDR3 size: 14 residues. The DNA for the CDR3 is TGTGCCAGCAGCCCCCCGGTCAGGGAAACTGAAACTTTCTTT. As protein: CASSPPVRETETFF.

The rearrangement links TRBV7-9 to TRBJ2-5; TRBD1 might be the D (5 bases). Trimming left V 5 bases short and J 7 bases short, with 11 bases between. Germline V gene data show CDR1 as SEHNR and CDR2 as FQNEAQ (reference sequence). This CDR3 comprises 12 residues. As DNA, the CDR3 is TGTGCCAGCAGCCCTAGGGGCGGGACCCAGTACTTC. Translation: CASSPRGGTQYF.

As concerns this clonotype: One end of the junction is discordant with germline, which a read error may explain. CDR3 DNA sequence: TGTGCTAGCAGCCTCCCGACAGGCTGGGAGCAGTACTTC. This encodes CASSLPTGWEQYF. The chain joins TRBV7-7 to TRBJ2-7; D possibly corresponds to TRBD1 (6 bases). CDR3 length: 13 amino acids. Germline CDR1 SSHAT, CDR2 FNYEAQ (reference sequence).

The V call is TRBV29-1, the J call TRBJ2-5; 8 bases map to TRBD2. The CDR3 totals 12 residues. V lost 8 bases, J lost 5 bases, and 7 bases stayed unmatched. Germline-derived CDR1 and CDR2 are SQVTM and ANQGSEA. The CDR3 DNA follows: TGCAGCTCCGCGGGGGGCGATGAGACCCAGTACTTC. Translating gives CSSAGGDETQYF.

The rearrangement joins TRBV30 to TRBJ1-1; D uncertain. Germline CDR1 is GTSNPN and CDR2 is SVGIG (reference sequence). CDR3 length: 12 residues. The germline V and J ends were trimmed by 3 bases and 6 bases, with 11 bases remaining between them. The CDR3 here is CAWRWESPEAFF. The CDR3 DNA is TGTGCCTGGAGGTGGGAAAGCCCTGAAGCTTTCTTT.

In this sample, this clonotype turned up a few times. The chain links TRBV16 to TRBJ2-7; possible D gene TRBD2, 5 bases. Germline lookup yields CDR1 KGHSY and CDR2 FQNENV. The V end was cut by 1 base, the J end by 0 bases, with 13 bases between. The CDR3 spans 16 residues. CDR3 in amino acids: CASSQWPGTSSYEQYF. In nucleotides, the CDR3 is TGTGCCAGCAGCCAATGGCCCGGAACTAGCTCCTACGAGCAGTACTTC. Combining the CDR3 with reference TRBV16 and TRBJ2-7 gives the whole variable domain GEEVAQTPKHLVRGEGQKAKLYCAPIKGHSYVFWYQQVLKNEFKFLISFQNENVFDETGMPKERFSAKCLPNSPCSLEIQATKLEDSAVYFCASSQWPGTSSYEQYFGPGTRLTVT.

The V and J genes are TRBV11-3 and TRBJ2-5; 10 bases are shared with TRBD1. This CDR3 is 16 amino acids long. The V gene end was trimmed by 5 bases and the J gene end by 1 base; junction bases not matched to a gene: 7. Germline CDR1 SGHNT, CDR2 YENEEA. CDR3 coding DNA: TGTGCCAGCAGCGCTACGGGACAGGGGCTCCAAGAGACCCAGTACTTC. It translates to CASSATGQGLQETQYF.

This clonotype was detected many times. The chain is built from TRBV12-3 or TRBV12-4 and TRBJ1-5; 7 bases agree with TRBD1. V dropped 5 bases and J dropped 4; count of bases not matched to a gene: 5. This CDR3 spans 14 amino acids. This CDR3 reads CASSPQTGNQPQHF. DNA for the CDR3: TGTGCCAGCAGTCCCCAGACAGGGAATCAGCCCCAGCATTTT.

The chain links TRBV7-2 to TRBJ2-5; 11 bases are shared with TRBD1. The J segment lost 9 bases and the V segment lost 4 bases, leaving 7 bases of the junction unmatched. The CDR3 is 14 amino acids. Looked up from germline, CDR1 is SGHTA and CDR2 is FQGNSA. The CDR3 coding sequence is TGTGCCAGCAGCTCGGGACAGGGGGGGCAAGCCCAGTACTTC. It translates to CASSSGQGGQAQYF.

As regards this clonotype: A much larger clonotype is one base distant, so this may be a read error. The rearrangement links TRBV19 to TRBJ2-5; D is unclear. Germline V CDR1 and CDR2: LNHDA, SQIVND (reference sequence). The CDR3 has 14 residues. Trimming cost V 3 bases and J 5 bases, with 13 bases left between them. CDR3 in DNA: TGTGCCAGTAGTATGGCCTCTGTGGGGGAGACCCAGTACTTC. Residues: CASSMASVGETQYF.

J is TRBJ2-7 and V is TRBV4-1; 7 nucleotides align to TRBD2. This CDR3 has 17 residues. V was pared by 0 bases and J by 0 bases, with 8 bases of the junction left unmatched. In germline, CDR1 is MGHRA, CDR2 YSYEKL. The chain's CDR3 is CASSQDLQGGSSYEQYF. In nucleotides, the CDR3 is TGCGCCAGCAGCCAAGATCTCCAGGGAGGGTCCTCCTACGAGCAGTACTTC.

This clonotype was seen more than once but under ten times. The V and J genes are TRBV5-8 and TRBJ2-7; D remains ambiguous. The V and J ends lost 0 bases and 4 bases respectively, with 14 bases between them. CDR3 length: 15 amino acids. CDR1 and CDR2 from the germline V gene are SGHTS and YDEGEE. Here the CDR3 DNA reads TGTGCCAGCAGCTTGGGATTTAAGGGATCTTACGAGCAGTACTTC. Amino acid sequence: CASSLGFKGSYEQYF.

With regard to this clonotype: One end of the junction is discordant with germline, which a read error may explain. This sequence joins TRBV29-1 and TRBJ1-1; D is unresolved. The CDR3 sequence is 12 residues long. Looked up from germline, CDR1 is SQVTM and CDR2 is ANQGSEA. The CDR3 spells CAWSVSGLEAFF. The CDR3 bases are TGTGCCTGGAGTGTTTCCGGTCTGGAAGCTTTCTTT. Combining the CDR3 with reference TRBV29-1 and TRBJ1-1 gives the whole variable domain SAVISQKPSRDICQRGTSLTIQCQVDSQVTMMFWYRQQPGQSLTLIATANQGSEATYESGFVIDKFPISRPNLTFSTLTVSNMSPEDSSIYLCAWSVSGLEAFFGQGTRLTVV.

This chain uses TRBV7-2 with TRBJ1-3; weak D call: TRBD1 (5 bases). CDR3 length equals 18 residues. The germline V gene encodes CDR1 SGHTA and CDR2 FQGNSA. V lost 1 base, J lost 0 bases, and 16 bases lay in between. CDR3 nucleotide sequence: TGTGCCAGCAGCTTAGTAATGGGACCGGGAATCTCTGGAAACACCATATATTTT. This translates into CASSLVMGPGISGNTIYF. Full variable domain (remainder filled in from reference TRBV7-2 and TRBJ1-3): GAGVSQSPSNKVTEKGKDVELRCDPISGHTALYWYRQSLGQGLEFLIYFQGNSAPDKSGLPSDRFSAERTGGSVSTLTIQRTQQEDSAVYLCASSLVMGPGISGNTIYFGEGSWLTVV.